This record concerns one T cell receptor beta chain sequence. Trimming cost V 4 bases and J 9 bases; bases outside gene matches: 13. CDR3 length: 17 amino acids. The V gene's germline CDR1 is KGHSH and CDR2 LQKENI. The record originates from a study of blood T cell repertoires in COVID-19. The method was immunoSEQ multiplex PCR; TCRdb's version includes in-frame clones alone and lacks a portion of them. The data contain roughly 200,000 clones, 70% to 90% of them singletons. The chain carries TRBV18 and TRBJ2-1; 12 nucleotides line up with TRBD2. This receptor was identified in a human donor with active or convalescent COVID-19. The donor label of this sample is uncertain. The sequenced sample was peripheral blood. In nucleotides, the CDR3 is TGTGCCAGCTCACTGCGACGTCCTAGCGGGGGGGCGTCTGAGCAGTTCTTC. Its translation: CASSLRRPSGGASEQFF.